This T cell receptor beta chain emerged from a study of shared clonotypes between healthy human individuals. Study-wide points: What naive subsets generally showed was a larger estimated richness than memory subsets showed. Of the naive CD4 clonotypes, 4% to 5% were shared across several donors.

The donors, healthy adults who were HIV-negative, had experienced no recent acute infections or vaccinations. For this clone: Its antigen is not known.

Clones were sequenced by immunoSEQ multiplex PCR, and TCRdb holds only the in-frame ones, with some missing. The sample includes around 990,000 clones, around 77% of them seen just once. Germline lookup yields CDR1 SEHNR and CDR2 FQNEAQ (reference sequence). The V gene end was trimmed by 6 bases and the J gene end by 5 bases; junction bases not matched to a gene: 11. The CDR3 contains 15 residues. The genes are TRBV7-9 and TRBJ2-3, with TRBD1 matching 7 bases. Sequenced: memory CD4+ T cells from PBMCs. The subset here: CD45RA-negative fraction. This TCR was recovered from a man younger than 35 in good health. Some clones in this sample may be carry-over from other donors' samples. The CDR3 nucleotides read TGTGCCAGCAGACCCGGGACAGCAAGAGGAGATACGCAGTATTTT. Translation: CASRPGTARGDTQYF.